The clone carrying this T cell receptor beta chain was seen only a few times. A sample-barcoded 5' primer and a J-beta primer mix were used in a second PCR of about 7 to 11 cycles. TCRdb reprocessed the 5' RACE reads with MiXCR, giving one entry per CDR3 protein. In the table there are about 1.8 million distinct CDR3 sequences, around half of which are singletons. This record belongs to a study of blood T cells in healthy people across ages. The CDR3 extends over 15 amino acids. J was trimmed by 4 bases and V by 0 bases; bases with no gene match: 1. CDR1 LGHDT and CDR2 YNNKEL come from the germline V gene (reference sequence).

The sequencing sample was made of blood. The chain couples TRBV3-1 to TRBJ2-1; 9 bases match TRBD2. The clonotype was recovered from a middle-aged woman in good health. The CDR3 here is CASSQELAGYNEQFF. The CDR3 nucleotides read TGTGCCAGCAGCCAAGAGCTAGCGGGGTACAATGAGCAGTTCTTC.